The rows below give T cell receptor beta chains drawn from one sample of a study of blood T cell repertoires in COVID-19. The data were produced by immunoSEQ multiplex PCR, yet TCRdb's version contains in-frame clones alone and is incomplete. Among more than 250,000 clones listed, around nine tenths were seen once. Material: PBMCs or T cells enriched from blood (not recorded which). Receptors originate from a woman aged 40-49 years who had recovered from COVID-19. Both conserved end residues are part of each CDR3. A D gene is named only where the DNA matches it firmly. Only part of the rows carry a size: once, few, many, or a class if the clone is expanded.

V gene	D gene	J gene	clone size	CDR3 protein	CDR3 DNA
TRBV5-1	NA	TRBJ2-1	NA	CASSSTSGLPNNEQFF	TGCGCCAGCAGCTCAACCTCGGGACTTCCAAACAATGAGCAGTTCTTC
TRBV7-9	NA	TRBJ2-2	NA	CASSLWGGEQELFF	TGTGCCAGCAGCTTATGGGGCGGGGAGCAGGAGCTGTTTTTT
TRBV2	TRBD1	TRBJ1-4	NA	CASTGQGGEKLFF	TGTGCCAGCACAGGACAGGGAGGGGAAAAACTGTTTTTT
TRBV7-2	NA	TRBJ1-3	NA	CASSLGAAGYGNTIYF	TGTGCCAGCAGCTTAGGGGCGGCGGGATACGGAAACACCATATATTTT
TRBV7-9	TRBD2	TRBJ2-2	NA	CASSSGALSGRGIGELFF	TGTGCCAGCAGCTCCGGAGCCCTTAGCGGGAGGGGGATCGGGGAGCTGTTTTTT
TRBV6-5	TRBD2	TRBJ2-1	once	CASRATSGNNEQFF	TGTGCCAGCAGGGCAACTAGCGGAAACAATGAGCAGTTCTTC
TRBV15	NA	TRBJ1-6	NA	CATSRESSYNSPLHF	TGTGCCACCAGCAGAGAGAGCTCCTATAATTCACCCCTCCACTTT
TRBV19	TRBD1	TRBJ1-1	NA	CASSLGTEGSNTEAFF	TGTGCCAGTAGCCTAGGGACAGAGGGTTCTAACACTGAAGCTTTCTTT
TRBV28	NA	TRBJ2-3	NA	CASSFQAGGGTDTQYF	TGTGCCAGCAGTTTCCAGGCAGGAGGGGGCACAGATACGCAGTATTTT
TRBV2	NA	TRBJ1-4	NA	CASSAAGLNEKLFF	TGTGCCAGCAGTGCGGCAGGACTTAATGAAAAACTGTTTTTT
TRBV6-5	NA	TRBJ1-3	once	CASSRDGGEGNTIYF	TGTGCCAGCAGTCGGGACGGCGGGGAGGGAAACACCATATATTTT
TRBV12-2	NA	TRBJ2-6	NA	CASRFSANSRDRDDFSGANVLTF	TGTGCAAGTCGCTTTTCCGCCAACAGCCGGGACAGGGACGACTTCTCTGGGGCCAACGTCCTGACTTTC
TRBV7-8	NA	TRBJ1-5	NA	CASSSTESGFNQPQHF	TGTGCCAGCAGCTCAACGGAGAGTGGTTTCAATCAGCCCCAGCATTTT
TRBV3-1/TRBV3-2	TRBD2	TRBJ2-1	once	CASSQNLAGGHSSYNEQFF	TGTGCCAGCAGCCAAAATCTAGCGGGAGGGCACAGCTCCTACAATGAGCAGTTCTTC
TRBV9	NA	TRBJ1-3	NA	CASSSDSSGNTIYF	TGTGCCAGCAGCTCTGACAGCTCTGGAAACACCATATATTTT
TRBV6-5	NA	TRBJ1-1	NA	CASSYDSRMNTEAFF	TGTGCCAGCAGTTACGACAGCAGAATGAACACTGAAGCTTTCTTT
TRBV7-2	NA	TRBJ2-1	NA	CASSLSLAGSYNEQFF	TGTGCCAGCAGCTTAAGTCTAGCAGGCTCCTACAATGAGCAGTTCTTC
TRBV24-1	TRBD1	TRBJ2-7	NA	CATSDLKGQGQGNEQYF	TGTGCCACCAGTGACCTAAAGGGACAGGGACAAGGTAACGAGCAGTACTTC
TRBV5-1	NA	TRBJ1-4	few	CASSLSAGSNEKLFF	TGCGCCAGCAGCTTGTCTGCGGGCTCAAATGAAAAACTGTTTTTT
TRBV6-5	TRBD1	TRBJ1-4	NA	CASRNDRAGEKLFF	TGTGCCAGCAGAAACGACAGGGCAGGGGAAAAACTGTTTTTT
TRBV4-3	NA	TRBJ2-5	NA	CASSQDRGETQYF	TGCGCCAGCAGCCAAGATAGGGGGGAGACCCAGTACTTC
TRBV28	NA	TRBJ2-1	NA	CASSLNRQVYNEQFF	TGTGCCAGCAGTTTAAACCGCCAGGTTTACAATGAGCAGTTCTTC
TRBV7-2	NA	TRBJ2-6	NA	CASSRSLSRLSTGANVLTF	TGTGCCAGCAGCCGTTCTTTAAGCCGCTTGAGTACCGGGGCCAACGTCCTGACTTTC
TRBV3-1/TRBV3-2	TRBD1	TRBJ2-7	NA	CASSHTGVYEQYF	TGTGCCAGCAGCCACACAGGGGTCTACGAGCAGTACTTC
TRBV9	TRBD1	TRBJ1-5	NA	CASSREDRGNQPQHF	TGTGCCAGCAGCCGAGAAGACAGGGGAAATCAGCCCCAGCATTTT
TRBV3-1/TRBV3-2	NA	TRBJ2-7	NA	CASSQRGTSNYEQYF	TGTGCCAGCAGCCAACGGGGTACTTCCAACTACGAGCAGTACTTC
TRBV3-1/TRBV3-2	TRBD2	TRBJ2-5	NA	CASSQRGTSGKETQYF	TGTGCCAGCAGCCAGAGAGGGACTAGCGGAAAAGAGACCCAGTACTTC
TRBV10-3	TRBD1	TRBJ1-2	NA	CAISVQDRGQWNGYTF	TGTGCCATCAGTGTCCAGGACAGGGGGCAGTGGAATGGCTACACCTTC
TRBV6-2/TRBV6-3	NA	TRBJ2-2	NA	CASRYLPTVSNTGELFF	TGTGCCAGCAGATACCTCCCAACAGTGTCGAACACCGGGGAGCTGTTTTTT
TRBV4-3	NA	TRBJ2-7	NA	CASSDGTGEQYF	TGCGCCAGCAGCGATGGTACAGGCGAGCAGTACTTC
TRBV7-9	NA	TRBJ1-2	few	CASSLPQGLGYTF	TGTGCCAGCAGCTTACCCCAGGGTCTTGGCTACACCTTC
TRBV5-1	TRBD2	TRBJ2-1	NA	CASSLALAGGNEQFF	TGCGCCAGCAGCTTGGCATTAGCGGGAGGGAATGAGCAGTTCTTC
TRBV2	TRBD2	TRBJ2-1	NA	CASSERREGRNEQFF	TGTGCCAGCAGTGAGAGGCGGGAGGGCCGTAATGAGCAGTTCTTC
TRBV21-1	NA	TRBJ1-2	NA	CASSNGVPSYGYTF	TGTGCCAGCAGCAATGGTGTTCCCAGCTATGGCTACACCTTC
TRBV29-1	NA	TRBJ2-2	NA	CSVRSRYTGELFF	TGCAGCGTCCGAAGCAGGTACACCGGGGAGCTGTTTTTT
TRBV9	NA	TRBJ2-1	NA	CASSDQTEAYNEQFF	TGTGCCAGCAGCGACCAGACAGAAGCCTACAATGAGCAGTTCTTC
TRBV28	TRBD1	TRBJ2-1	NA	CATITGQGFNEQFF	TGTGCCACAATAACGGGACAGGGGTTCAATGAGCAGTTCTTC
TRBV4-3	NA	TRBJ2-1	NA	CASSQEVLERFGYEQFF	TGCGCCAGCAGCCAAGAGGTATTAGAAAGATTTGGTTATGAGCAGTTCTTC
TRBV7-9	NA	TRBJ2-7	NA	CASSFETGRPYEQYF	TGTGCCAGCAGCTTTGAGACAGGGAGGCCCTACGAGCAGTACTTC
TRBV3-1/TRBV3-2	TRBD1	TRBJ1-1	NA	CASSLSGQGSNTEAFF	TGTGCCAGCAGCCTCTCCGGACAGGGTTCGAACACTGAAGCTTTCTTT
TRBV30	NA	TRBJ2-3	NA	CAWTPGWGGRGSGDTQYF	TGTGCCTGGACCCCCGGTTGGGGCGGCCGTGGGTCAGGGGATACGCAGTATTTT